This T cell receptor (beta chain) came from a study of T cell responses to AZD1222 COVID-19 vaccine. Whole-study findings and limits: In the spike-specific TCR repertoire, nearly half reportedly target unmutated variant regions. Only 5 or 6 people who got AZD1222 tested seropositive at baseline. The donor cohort was predominantly white British with a female majority, and clonal diversity may have been underestimated. Repertoire sampling occurred only after the peak T cell response.

Trimming took 8 bases from V and 4 from J; bases not matched to a gene: 6. CDR1 ENHRY and CDR2 SYGVKD come from the germline V gene. This CDR3 is built from 13 residues. Data came from immunoSEQ multiplex PCR; TCRdb stores just in-frame clones and leaves some out. The data show about 70,000 clones, 85% seen once. Turning to this clone: Its matching antigen is unknown.

The specimen was peripheral blood, collected on day 0 of AZD1222 vaccination. The gene calls are TRBV10-3 and TRBJ2-3; 7 bases match TRBD1. This clonotype originated in an adult in good health. The CDR3 nucleotides read TGTGCCATCGAAGACAGGGCCGCAGATACGCAGTATTTT. Translating it yields CAIEDRAADTQYF.